This T cell receptor beta chain was recorded in a study of T cells in Graves' hyperthyroidism and ophthalmopathy. Study-wide findings and caveats: The model made its ophthalmopathy prediction, and onset followed a median approximately 6.5 months later.

The germline V gene has CDR1 LNHDA and CDR2 SQIVND (reference sequence). V trimming: 5 bases; J trimming: 4 bases; junction bases outside the gene matches: 10. The CDR3 is made up of 16 amino acids. These patients, aged 18 to 65, had recently diagnosed hyperthyroidism lasting under 2 months. In making diagnoses, clinical symptoms, serum thyroxine and TRAb, thyroid ultrasound and orbital computed tomography were all used. RNA transcripts yielded amplified TCR beta CDR3 regions. The HTBI primer set drove a first-round RT-PCR of the TCR CDR3. TCRdb re-analysed the multiplex PCR reads in MiXCR, keeping a single row per CDR3 protein. The sample consists of a few hundred thousand distinct CDR3 sequences, about 45% of them appearing once. There are many counts of this clonotype. The antigen is undetermined.

The source of this sequence is a woman between 18 and 29 years old with Graves' hyperthyroidism. V usage is TRBV19 and J usage is TRBJ1-2; 10 bases are shared with TRBD1. Sequences were obtained from peripheral blood or thyroid tissue (not recorded which). The CDR3 sequence: CASSPDRGRGIYGYTF. The CDR3 region has the DNA TGTGCCAGTAGTCCCGACAGGGGGCGAGGTATCTATGGCTACACCTTC. Full variable domain (missing parts from reference TRBV19 and TRBJ1-2): DGGITQSPKYLFRKEGQNVTLSCEQNLNHDAMYWYRQDPGQGLRLIYYSQIVNDFQKGDIAEGYSVSREKKESFPLTVTSAQKNPTAFYLCASSPDRGRGIYGYTFGSGTRLTVV.